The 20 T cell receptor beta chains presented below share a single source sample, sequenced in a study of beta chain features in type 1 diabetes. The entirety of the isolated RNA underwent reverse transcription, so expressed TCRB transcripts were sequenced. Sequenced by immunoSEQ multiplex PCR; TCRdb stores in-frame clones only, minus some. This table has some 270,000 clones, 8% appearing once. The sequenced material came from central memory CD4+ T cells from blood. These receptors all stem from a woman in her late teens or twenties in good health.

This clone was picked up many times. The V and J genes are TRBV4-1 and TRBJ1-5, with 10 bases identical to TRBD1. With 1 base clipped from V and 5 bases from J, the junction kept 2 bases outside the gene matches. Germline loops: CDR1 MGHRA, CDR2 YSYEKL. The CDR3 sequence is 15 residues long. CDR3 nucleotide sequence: TGCGCCAGCAGCCAAGTGGGACAGGGGCATCAGCCCCAGCATTTT. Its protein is CASSQVGQGHQPQHF.

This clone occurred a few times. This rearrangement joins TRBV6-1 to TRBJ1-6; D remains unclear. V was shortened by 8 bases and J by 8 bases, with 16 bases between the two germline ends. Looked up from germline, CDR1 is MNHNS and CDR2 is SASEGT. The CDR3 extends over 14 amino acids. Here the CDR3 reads CASGLGSNYSPLHF. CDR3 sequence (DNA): TGTGCCAGCGGGTTAGGATCAAATTATTCACCCCTCCACTTT.

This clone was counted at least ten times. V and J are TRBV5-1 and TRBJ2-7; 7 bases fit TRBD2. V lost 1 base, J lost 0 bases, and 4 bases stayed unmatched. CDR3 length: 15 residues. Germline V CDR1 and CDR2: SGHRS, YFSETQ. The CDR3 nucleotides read TGCGCCAGCAGCTTGAAGGGACTAAGCTCCTACGAGCAGTACTTC. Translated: CASSLKGLSSYEQYF. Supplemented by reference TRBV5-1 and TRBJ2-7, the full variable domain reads KAGVTQTPRYLIKTRGQQVTLSCSPISGHRSVSWYQQTPGQGLQFLFEYFSETQRNKGNFPGRFSGRQFSNSRSEMNVSTLELGDSALYLCASSLKGLSSYEQYFGPGTRLTVT.

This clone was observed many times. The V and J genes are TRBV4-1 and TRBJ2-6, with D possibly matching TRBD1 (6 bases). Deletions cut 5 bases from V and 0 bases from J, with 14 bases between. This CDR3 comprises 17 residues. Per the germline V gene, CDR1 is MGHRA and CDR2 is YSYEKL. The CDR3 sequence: CASSFGTGNSGANVLTF. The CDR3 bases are TGCGCCAGCAGCTTCGGAACAGGGAACTCTGGGGCCAACGTCCTGACTTTC.

The CDR3 sequence: CASSDRGSGKNIQYF. In DNA form, the CDR3 reads TGTGCCAGCAGTGACAGGGGCTCGGGCAAAAACATTCAGTACTTC. The chain recombines TRBV6-1 with TRBJ2-4; weak D call: TRBD1 (6 bases). Germline assignment: CDR1 MNHNS and CDR2 SASEGT. This CDR3 spans 15 amino acids. V lost 3 bases, J lost 3 bases, and 12 bases lay in between.

The CDR3 DNA reads as TGCGCCAGCAGCTTGGCCGTAAGCGGGGAGCTGTTTTTT. Translating gives CASSLAVSGELFF. The chain joins TRBV5-1 to TRBJ2-2, with no clear D. V was pared by 0 bases and J by 7 bases, with 7 bases between. This CDR3 spans 13 amino acids. Germline V gene sequence: CDR1 SGHRS, CDR2 YFSETQ.

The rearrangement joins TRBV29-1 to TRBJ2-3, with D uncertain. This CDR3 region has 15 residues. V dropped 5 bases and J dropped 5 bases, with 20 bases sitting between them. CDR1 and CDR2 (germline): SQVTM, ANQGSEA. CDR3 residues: CSVTNGRAGEDTQYF. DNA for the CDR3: TGCAGCGTTACAAATGGACGGGCCGGAGAAGATACGCAGTATTTT.

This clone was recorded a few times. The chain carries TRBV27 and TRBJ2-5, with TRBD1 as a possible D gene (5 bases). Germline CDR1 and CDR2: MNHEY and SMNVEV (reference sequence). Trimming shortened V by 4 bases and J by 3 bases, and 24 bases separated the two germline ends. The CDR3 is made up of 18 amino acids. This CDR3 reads CASSYHLSGCGPKETQYF. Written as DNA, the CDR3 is TGTGCCAGCAGTTACCATCTATCAGGGTGTGGGCCTAAAGAGACCCAGTACTTC.

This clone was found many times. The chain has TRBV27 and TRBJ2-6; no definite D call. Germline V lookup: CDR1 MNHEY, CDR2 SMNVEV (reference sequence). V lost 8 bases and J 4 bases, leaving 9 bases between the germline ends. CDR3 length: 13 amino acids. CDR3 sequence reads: CASRSWGANVLTF. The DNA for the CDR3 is TGTGCCAGCCGATCCTGGGGGGCCAACGTCCTGACTTTC.

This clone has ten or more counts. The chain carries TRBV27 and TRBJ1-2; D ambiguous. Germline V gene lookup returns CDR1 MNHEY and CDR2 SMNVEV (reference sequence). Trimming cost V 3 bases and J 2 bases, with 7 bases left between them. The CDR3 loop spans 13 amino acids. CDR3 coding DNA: TGTGCCAGCAGTTTCACAGTAAACTATGGCTACACCTTC. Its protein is CASSFTVNYGYTF.

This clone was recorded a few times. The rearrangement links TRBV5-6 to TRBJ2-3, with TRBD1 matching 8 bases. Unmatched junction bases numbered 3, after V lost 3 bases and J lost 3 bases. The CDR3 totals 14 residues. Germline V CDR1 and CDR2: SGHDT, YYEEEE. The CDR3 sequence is CASSSQGATDTQYF. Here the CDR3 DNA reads TGTGCCAGCAGCTCGCAGGGGGCAACAGATACGCAGTATTTT.

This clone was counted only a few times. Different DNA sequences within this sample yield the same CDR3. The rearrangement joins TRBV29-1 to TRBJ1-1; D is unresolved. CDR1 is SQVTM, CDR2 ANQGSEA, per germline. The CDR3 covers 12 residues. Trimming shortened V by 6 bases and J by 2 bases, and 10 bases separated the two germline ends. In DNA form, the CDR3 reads TGCAGCGTCGCTGACGGTAACACTGAAGCTTTCTTT. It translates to CSVADGNTEAFF.

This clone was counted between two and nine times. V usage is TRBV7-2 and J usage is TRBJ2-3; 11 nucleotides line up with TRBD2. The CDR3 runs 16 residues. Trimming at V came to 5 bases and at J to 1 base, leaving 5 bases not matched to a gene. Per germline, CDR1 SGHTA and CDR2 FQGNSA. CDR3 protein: CASSRLAGFGTDTQYF. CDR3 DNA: TGTGCCAGCAGCAGACTAGCGGGGTTCGGCACAGATACGCAGTATTTT.

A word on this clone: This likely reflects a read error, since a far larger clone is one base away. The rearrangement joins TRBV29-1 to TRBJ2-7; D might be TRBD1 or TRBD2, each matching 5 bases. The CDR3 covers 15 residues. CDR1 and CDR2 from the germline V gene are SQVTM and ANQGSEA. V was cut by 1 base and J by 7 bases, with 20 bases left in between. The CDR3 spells CSVEGGTGTYNEQYF. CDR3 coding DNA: TGCAGCGTTGAAGGGGGGACGGGCACCTACAATGAGCAGTACTTC.

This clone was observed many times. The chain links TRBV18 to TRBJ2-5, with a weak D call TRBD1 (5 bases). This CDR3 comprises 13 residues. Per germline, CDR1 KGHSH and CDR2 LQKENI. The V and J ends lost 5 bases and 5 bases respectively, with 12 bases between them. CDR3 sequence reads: CASSTGLRETQYF. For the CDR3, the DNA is TGTGCCAGCTCAACAGGTTTGCGGGAGACCCAGTACTTC.

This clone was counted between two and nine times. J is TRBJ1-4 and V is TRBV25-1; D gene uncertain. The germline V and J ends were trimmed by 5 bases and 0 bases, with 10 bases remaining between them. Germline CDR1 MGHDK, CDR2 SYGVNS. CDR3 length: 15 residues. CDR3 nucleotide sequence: TGTGCCAGCAGTCGATCGACCGCAACTAATGAAAAACTGTTTTTT. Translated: CASSRSTATNEKLFF.

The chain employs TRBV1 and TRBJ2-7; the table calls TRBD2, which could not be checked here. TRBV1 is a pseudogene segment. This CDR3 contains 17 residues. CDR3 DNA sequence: TGCACCAGCAGCCAAGATCCTAGCAGAAGGGATTTTTACGAGCAGTACTTC. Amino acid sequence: CTSSQDPSRRDFYEQYF.

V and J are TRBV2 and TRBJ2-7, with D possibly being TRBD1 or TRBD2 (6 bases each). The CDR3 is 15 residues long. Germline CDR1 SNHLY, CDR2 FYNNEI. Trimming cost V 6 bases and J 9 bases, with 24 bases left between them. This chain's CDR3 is CASSQRGTPLTRQYF. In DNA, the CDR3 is TGTGCCAGCAGCCAAAGGGGGACTCCCCTAACAAGGCAGTACTTC.

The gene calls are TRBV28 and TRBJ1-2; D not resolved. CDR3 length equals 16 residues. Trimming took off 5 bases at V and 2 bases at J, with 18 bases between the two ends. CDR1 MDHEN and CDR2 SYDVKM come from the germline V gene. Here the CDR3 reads CASSDNRADGNYGYTF. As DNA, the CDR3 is TGTGCCAGCAGTGACAATAGGGCAGATGGAAACTATGGCTACACCTTC.

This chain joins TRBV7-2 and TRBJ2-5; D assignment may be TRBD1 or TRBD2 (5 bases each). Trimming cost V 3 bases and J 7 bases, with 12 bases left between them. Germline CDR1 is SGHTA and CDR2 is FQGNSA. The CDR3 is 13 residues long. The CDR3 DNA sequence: TGTGCCAGCAGCTTTTCTCGTGGGGGGACCCAGTACTTC. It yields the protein CASSFSRGGTQYF.